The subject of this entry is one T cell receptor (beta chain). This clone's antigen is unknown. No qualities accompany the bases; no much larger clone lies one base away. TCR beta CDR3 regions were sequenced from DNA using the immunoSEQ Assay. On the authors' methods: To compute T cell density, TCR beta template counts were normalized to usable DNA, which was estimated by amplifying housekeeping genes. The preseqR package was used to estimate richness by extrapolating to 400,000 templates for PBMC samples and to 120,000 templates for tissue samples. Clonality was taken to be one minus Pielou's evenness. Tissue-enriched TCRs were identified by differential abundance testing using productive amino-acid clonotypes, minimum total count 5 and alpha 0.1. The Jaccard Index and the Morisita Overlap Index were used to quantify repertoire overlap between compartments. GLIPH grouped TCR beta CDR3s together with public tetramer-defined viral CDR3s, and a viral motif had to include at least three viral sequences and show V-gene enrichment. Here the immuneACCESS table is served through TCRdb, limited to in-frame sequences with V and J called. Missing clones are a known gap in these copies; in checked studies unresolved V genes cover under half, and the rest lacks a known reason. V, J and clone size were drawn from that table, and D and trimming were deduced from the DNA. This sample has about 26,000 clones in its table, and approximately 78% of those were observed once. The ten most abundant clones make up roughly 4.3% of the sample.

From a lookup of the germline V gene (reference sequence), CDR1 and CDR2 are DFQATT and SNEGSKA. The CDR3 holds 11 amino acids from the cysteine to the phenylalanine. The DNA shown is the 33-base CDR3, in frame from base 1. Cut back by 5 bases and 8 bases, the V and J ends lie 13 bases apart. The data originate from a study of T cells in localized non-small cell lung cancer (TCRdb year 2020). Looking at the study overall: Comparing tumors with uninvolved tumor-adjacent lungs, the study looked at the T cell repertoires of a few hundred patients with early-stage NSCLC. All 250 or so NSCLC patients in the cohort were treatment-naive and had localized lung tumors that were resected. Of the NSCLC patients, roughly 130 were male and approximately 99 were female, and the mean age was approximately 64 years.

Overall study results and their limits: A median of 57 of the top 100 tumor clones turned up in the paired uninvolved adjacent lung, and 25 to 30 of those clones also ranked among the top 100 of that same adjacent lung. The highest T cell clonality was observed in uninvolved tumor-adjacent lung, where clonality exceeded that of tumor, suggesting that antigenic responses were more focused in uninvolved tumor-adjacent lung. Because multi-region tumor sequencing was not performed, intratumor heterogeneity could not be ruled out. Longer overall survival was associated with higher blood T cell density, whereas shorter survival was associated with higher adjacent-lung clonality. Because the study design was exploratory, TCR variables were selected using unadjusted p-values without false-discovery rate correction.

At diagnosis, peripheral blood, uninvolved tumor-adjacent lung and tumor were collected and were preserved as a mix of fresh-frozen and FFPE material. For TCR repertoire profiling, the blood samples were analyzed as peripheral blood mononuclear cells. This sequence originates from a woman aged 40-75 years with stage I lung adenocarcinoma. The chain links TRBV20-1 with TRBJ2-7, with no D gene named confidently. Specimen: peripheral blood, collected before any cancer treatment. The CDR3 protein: CSAYGPGKQYF. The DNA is TGCAGTGCTTACGGGCCCGGTAAGCAGTACTTC.